The clone carrying this T cell receptor beta chain was found once. Ages ranged from about 18 to 100 years, with residence in fewer than 25 US areas. Categorization into cohorts depended on clinical history that participants reported. The length of the CDR3 is 14 residues. V was cut by 5 bases and J by 6 bases, with 14 bases left in between. Germline loops: CDR1 SGHTA, CDR2 FQGNSA. This specimen belongs to a study of blood T cell repertoires in COVID-19. Study summary: Specimens from acute and convalescent COVID-19 originated in the United States, Italy and Spain. PBMCs, B-cell-depleted T cells, or T cells were the source of the cDNA or gDNA that made up the material.

The assay was immunoSEQ multiplex PCR, and TCRdb's table has in-frame clones only and misses some. The sample lists approximately 280,000 clones; approximately 78% were seen once. Sequenced: PBMCs or T cells enriched from blood (not recorded which). The clonotype comes from a man aged 40-49 years who had been exposed to COVID-19. V usage is TRBV7-2 and J usage is TRBJ1-5; a weak D match, TRBD1 (5 bases). CDR3 DNA sequence: TGTGCCAGCAGCACACGTGGGGGAGGTCAGCCCCAGCATTTT. As protein: CASSTRGGGQPQHF. Together with reference TRBV7-2 and TRBJ1-5, the CDR3 gives the full variable domain: GAGVSQSPSNKVTEKGKDVELRCDPISGHTALYWYRQSLGQGLEFLIYFQGNSAPDKSGLPSDRFSAERTGGSVSTLTIQRTQQEDSAVYLCASSTRGGGQPQHFGDGTRLSIL.